These 26 T cell receptor beta chains originate from one sample sequenced in a study of T cell responses to AZD1222 COVID-19 vaccine (dated by TCRdb to the early 2020s). What the time point label conveys for this sample: baseline before first vaccination. The sample's treatment or condition, from its label and the paper: meningococcal conjugate vaccine given as trial control. The library was produced with the immunoSEQ multiplex PCR assay. TCRdb retrieved this table from immuneACCESS and kept in-frame rearrangements only. Not all clones are present; in checked studies, unresolved V genes account for under half, and no reason is known for the remainder. The sample table lists 150,000 or so clones, around four fifths of them with a count of one. The top ten hold over 4% of the sample. The sample in question was peripheral blood, obtained on day 0 of MenACWY control vaccination. The origin of the receptors is an adult in good health.

The chain uses TRBV7-9 and TRBJ2-2; D uncertain. Germline assignment: CDR1 SEHNR and CDR2 FQNEAQ (reference sequence). This CDR3 is built from 13 residues. Trimming removed 4 bases at V and 6 bases at J, with 9 bases between. CDR3 coding DNA: TGTGCCAGCAGCTATGTGTCATCCGGGGAGCTGTTTTTT. Translation: CASSYVSSGELFF.

The gene calls are TRBV12-3 or TRBV12-4 and TRBJ2-7, with TRBD2 matching 7 bases. With V trimmed by 3 bases and J by 6 bases, 2 bases remained unmatched. The CDR3 has 12 amino acids. CDR3 nucleotide sequence: TGTGCCAGCAGTTTGGGAGGGACCGAGCAGTACGTC. Protein product: CASSLGGTEQYV.

There are many counts of this clone. V gene TRBV7-7 combines with J gene TRBJ2-1; 11 positions match TRBD2. There are 16 residues in the CDR3. The V and J ends lost 2 bases and 7 bases, in that order; junction bases with no gene match: 7. CDR1 and CDR2 (germline): SSHAT, FNYEAQ (reference sequence). CDR3 residues: CASSLTSGGGGNEQFF. The CDR3 DNA follows: TGTGCCAGCAGCTTAACTAGCGGGGGTGGTGGGAATGAGCAGTTCTTC.

The rearrangement joins TRBV6-6 to TRBJ1-1, with D perhaps TRBD1 (5 bases). The CDR3 has 12 amino acids. V shed 8 bases and J shed 4 bases, with 11 bases lying between them. Germline assignment: CDR1 MNHNY and CDR2 SVGAGI (reference sequence). This CDR3 reads CASGGAGTEAFF. The CDR3, as DNA: TGTGCCAGCGGGGGAGCGGGCACTGAAGCTTTCTTT.

This clone was detected only a few times. The chain recombines TRBV14 with TRBJ2-1, with no clear D. The germline V and J ends were trimmed by 6 bases and 3 bases, with 6 bases remaining between them. The germline V gene encodes CDR1 SGHDN and CDR2 FVKESK. CDR3 length equals 12 residues. The CDR3 protein is CASSLNYNEQFF. CDR3 in DNA: TGTGCCAGCAGTTTGAACTACAATGAGCAGTTCTTC.

The chain employs TRBV5-1 and TRBJ2-3; D unresolved. There are 14 residues in the CDR3. Trimming cost V 2 bases and J 1 base, with 8 bases left between them. CDR1 and CDR2 (germline): SGHRS, YFSETQ. This CDR3 is CASSLEPRTDTQYF. The CDR3, as DNA: TGCGCCAGCAGCTTAGAGCCGCGCACAGATACGCAGTATTTT.

Note on this clone: Sequence at one end of the junction differs from germline and may be a read error. The V call is TRBV11-2, the J call TRBJ1-2, with 11 bases identical to TRBD1. Per the germline V gene, CDR1 is SGHAT and CDR2 is FQNNGV. The CDR3 covers 14 residues. For the CDR3, the DNA is TGTGCCAGCAGCCCACAGAGGGACAGGGGGATCCCCTCCTTC. The encoded protein is CASSPQRDRGIPSF.

The chain is built from TRBV7-3 and TRBJ2-3; 11 nucleotides line up with TRBD1. V trimming: 5 bases; J trimming: 2 bases; junction bases outside the gene matches: 3. The CDR3 extends over 15 amino acids. Germline CDR1 and CDR2: SGHTA and FQGTGA. Written as DNA, the CDR3 is TGTGCCAGCAGCCGGACAGGGGGCAACACAGATACGCAGTATTTT. It specifies CASSRTGGNTDTQYF.

The chain carries TRBV5-4 and TRBJ1-6; D is uncertain. The V and J ends lost 2 bases and 5 bases respectively, with 8 bases between them. Germline values: CDR1 SGHNT, CDR2 YYREEE (reference sequence). There are 14 residues in the CDR3. The CDR3 sequence is CASSLRTNNSPLHF. The CDR3 bases are TGTGCCAGCAGCTTACGGACTAATAATTCACCCCTCCACTTT.

The V call is TRBV4-1, the J call TRBJ1-2, with 7 bases fitting TRBD1. The CDR3 is 14 residues long. The ends lost 2 bases at V and 8 bases at J; junction bases unmatched: 8. The germline gives CDR1 MGHRA, CDR2 YSYEKL. As DNA, the CDR3 is TGCGCCAGCAGCCAACCGACAGGGCGAGGCGGCTACACCTTC. Translation: CASSQPTGRGGYTF.

The genes are TRBV15 and TRBJ2-7; 7 bases map to TRBD2. Trimming cost V 5 bases and J 1 base; bases outside gene matches: 14. In germline, CDR1 is LNHNV, CDR2 YYDKDF (reference sequence). This CDR3 is built from 17 residues. The CDR3 coding sequence is TGTGCCACCAGCGAAGAGATCTCGGACGGGAGGTCCTACGAGCAGTACTTC. This encodes CATSEEISDGRSYEQYF.

The chain recombines TRBV25-1 with TRBJ1-1; no clear D gene. V was trimmed by 3 bases and J by 7 bases, leaving 6 bases between them. Per germline, CDR1 MGHDK and CDR2 SYGVNS. The CDR3 runs 11 residues. The CDR3 loop is CASSDLREAFF. The CDR3 coding sequence is TGTGCCAGCAGTGATCTCCGTGAAGCTTTCTTT. The whole variable domain, remainder taken from reference TRBV25-1 and TRBJ1-1, is EADIYQTPRYLVIGTGKKITLECSQTMGHDKMYWYQQDPGMELHLIHYSYGVNSTEKGDLSSESTVSRIRTEHFPLTLESARPSHTSQYLCASSDLREAFFGQGTRLTVV.

This clone was found a few times. The genes are TRBV18 and TRBJ1-5; TRBD1 is a possible D gene (5 bases). CDR1 KGHSH and CDR2 LQKENI come from the germline V gene. The germline V and J ends were trimmed by 1 base and 3 bases, with 16 bases remaining between them. The CDR3 has 17 amino acids. The CDR3 DNA reads TGTGCCAGCTCACCACAAGGGGCCGGGTCTTCCAATCAGCCCCAGCATTTT. Amino acid sequence: CASSPQGAGSSNQPQHF.

V usage is TRBV19 and J usage is TRBJ2-3; D gene ambiguous. The CDR3 is 14 residues long. With 5 bases removed from V and 4 bases from J, the gap between germline ends came to 13 bases. Germline V gene sequence: CDR1 LNHDA, CDR2 SQIVND (reference sequence). CDR3 protein: CASSSLGAADTQYF. CDR3 coding DNA: TGTGCCAGTAGTTCTCTCGGTGCAGCAGATACGCAGTATTTT.

V usage is TRBV11-2 and J usage is TRBJ2-2; D is uncertain. The CDR3 spans 15 residues. Trimming cost V 7 bases and J 4 bases, with 16 bases left between them. Germline V gene sequence: CDR1 SGHAT, CDR2 FQNNGV. The CDR3 DNA is TGTGCCAGCACCCCTTTGTCTAGAGGCACCGGGGAGCTGTTTTTT. Translation gives CASTPLSRGTGELFF.

This clone was counted ten times or more. This chain links TRBV15 with TRBJ2-7; 8 nucleotides line up with TRBD2. The germline V gene encodes CDR1 LNHNV and CDR2 YYDKDF (reference sequence). With V trimmed by 5 bases and J by 2 bases, 5 bases remained unmatched. The CDR3 length is 14 residues. CDR3 sequence: CATSRGGTTYEQYF. The CDR3 nucleotides are TGTGCCACCAGCCGCGGGGGGACTACCTACGAGCAGTACTTC.

The J gene is TRBJ1-2, the V gene TRBV10-2, with 7 bases aligning to TRBD1. The CDR3 runs 13 residues. The germline V gene encodes CDR1 WSHSY and CDR2 SAAADI. V shed 3 bases and J 6 bases; nucleotides not matched to a gene: 4. CDR3 protein: CASSDPGGDGYTF. The CDR3 region has the DNA TGCGCCAGCAGTGACCCAGGGGGGGATGGCTACACCTTC.

This sequence joins TRBV5-1 and TRBJ2-3; 10 bases agree with TRBD2. V lost 5 bases and J lost 6; bases outside the gene matches: 9. Germline values: CDR1 SGHRS, CDR2 YFSETQ. CDR3 length: 15 amino acids. CDR3 bases: TGCGCCAGCAGTCGACCCGGGACTAGCGCCGATACGCAGTATTTT. This gives the protein CASSRPGTSADTQYF.

The genes are TRBV6-5 and TRBJ2-2; D is ambiguous. The germline CDR1 and CDR2 sequences are MNHEY and SVGAGI. V gave up 5 bases and J gave up 4 bases, with 5 bases separating them. This CDR3 spans 12 amino acids. The CDR3 region has the DNA TGTGCCAGCAGTACCATCACCGGGGAGCTGTTTTTT. Residues: CASSTITGELFF.

This chain joins TRBV29-1 and TRBJ1-2; possible D gene TRBD1, 5 bases. Between the trimmed V and J ends, which lost 7 bases and 4 bases, there was a span of 19 bases. This CDR3 spans 14 amino acids. Germline CDR1 reads SQVTM; CDR2 reads ANQGSEA. This CDR3 reads CSAKPGRAGYGYTF. In DNA, the CDR3 is TGCAGCGCCAAGCCGGGCAGGGCGGGCTATGGCTACACCTTC. Filled out from reference TRBV29-1 and TRBJ1-2, the complete variable domain reads SAVISQKPSRDICQRGTSLTIQCQVDSQVTMMFWYRQQPGQSLTLIATANQGSEATYESGFVIDKFPISRPNLTFSTLTVSNMSPEDSSIYLCSAKPGRAGYGYTFGSGTRLTVV.

The CDR3 coding sequence is TGTGCCAGCAGCTTTGACAGATGGGATGAAAAACTGTTTTTT. Its translation: CASSFDRWDEKLFF. The rearrangement links TRBV5-5 to TRBJ1-4; D possibly corresponds to TRBD1 (5 bases). V was trimmed by 2 bases and J by 6 bases, leaving 11 bases between them. The germline V gene has CDR1 SGHKS and CDR2 YYEKEE (reference sequence). There are 14 residues in the CDR3.

The rearrangement uses TRBV5-6 and TRBJ2-3; D may be TRBD2 (5 bases). The CDR3 length is 13 residues. V lost 3 bases, J lost 2 bases, and 7 bases lay in between. Germline V gene data show CDR1 as SGHDT and CDR2 as YYEEEE. The CDR3 nucleotides read TGTGCCAGCAGCTCCGGGGTCACAGATACGCAGTATTTT. This gives the protein CASSSGVTDTQYF.

The chain is built from TRBV2 and TRBJ2-1; 8 bases fit TRBD1. This CDR3 has 15 residues. Trimming removed 4 bases from V and 1 base from J; junction bases left unmatched: 3. Germline-derived CDR1 and CDR2 are SNHLY and FYNNEI. CDR3 coding DNA: TGTGCCAGCAGTGTCAACAGGGGGTCCTACAATGAGCAGTTCTTC. Translating it yields CASSVNRGSYNEQFF.

The CDR3 reads CASSSPRVYSGNTIYF. CDR3 bases: TGTGCCAGTAGTAGCCCTCGCGTCTACTCTGGAAACACCATATATTTT. The chain couples TRBV19 to TRBJ1-3; D gene uncertain. The CDR3 consists of 16 residues. V shed 4 bases and J shed 0 bases, with 13 bases lying between them. Looked up from germline, CDR1 is LNHDA and CDR2 is SQIVND (reference sequence).

This clone came up a few times. The chain joins TRBV12-3 or TRBV12-4 to TRBJ2-7; D not certain. Trimming removed 8 bases at V and 7 bases at J, with 18 bases between. The CDR3 sequence is 13 residues long. CDR3 region: CASGRATEREQYF. Written as DNA, the CDR3 is TGTGCCAGCGGCCGGGCTACGGAGAGGGAGCAGTACTTC.

The CDR3 DNA reads TGCGCCAGCAGCCTAGGGGGACTAGCGGGGGGCTACGAGCAGTACTTC. Encoded protein: CASSLGGLAGGYEQYF. This rearrangement joins TRBV4-1 to TRBJ2-7; TRBD2 matches at 15 bases. Germline values: CDR1 MGHRA, CDR2 YSYEKL. V lost 4 bases and J lost 3; bases outside the gene matches: 4. The CDR3 consists of 16 residues.